These T cell receptor beta chains were read from a single sample in a study of OX40 agonist ivuxolimab in advanced cancers. Using immunoSEQ multiplex PCR, the repertoire was profiled, and TCRdb retains in-frame clones only, with some absent. Counted here are some 51,000 clones, around 87% occurring once; the ten biggest clones make up approximately 13%. Specimen: CD4+ or CD8+ T cells sorted from blood, collected in a trial of the OX40 agonist ivuxolimab. The receptors here all came from an adult with an advanced solid tumor such as melanoma, head and neck, liver or kidney cancer. The CDR3 runs from the conserved cysteine through the conserved F or W. A D gene is named only where the DNA matches it firmly. Not all rows give a size; the values are once, few, many and, for expanded clones, a class.

>-|TRBV5-4|TRBJ1-5|-
CASSLPDQPQHF
TGTGCCAGCAGCTTGCCGGATCAGCCCCAGCATTTT
>-|TRBV19|TRBJ2-7|-
CASRGSEYYEQYF
TGTGCCAGTAGGGGGAGCGAGTACTACGAGCAGTACTTC
>TRBD1|TRBV28|TRBJ2-3|-
CASSSPQGAGTDTQYF
TGTGCCAGCAGTTCTCCACAGGGGGCGGGCACAGATACGCAGTATTTT
>-|TRBV5-1|TRBJ2-3|-
CASSSPDSDRQYF
TGCGCCAGCAGCTCCCCGGACTCTGATCGGCAGTATTTT
>-|TRBV2|TRBJ1-2|-
CASSRVDGFYGYTF
TGTGCCAGCAGTCGCGTGGACGGGTTCTATGGCTACACCTTC
>-|TRBV5-1|TRBJ2-4|-
CASSLEFGDIQYF
TGCGCCAGCAGCTTGGAATTCGGGGACATTCAGTACTTC
>-|TRBV13|TRBJ2-7|-
CASSPDRDEQYF
TGTGCCAGCAGCCCCGACAGAGACGAGCAGTACTTC
>-|TRBV30|TRBJ1-5|-
CAWSAAYNQPQHF
TGTGCCTGGAGCGCGGCGTACAATCAGCCCCAGCATTTT
>-|TRBV18|TRBJ2-5|-
CASSPPQGGSQETQYF
TGTGCCAGCTCACCACCGCAGGGGGGTTCTCAAGAGACCCAGTACTTC
>TRBD2|TRBV27|TRBJ2-7|-
CASSTTGTSAYEQYF
TGTGCCAGCAGTACCACCGGGACTAGCGCCTACGAGCAGTACTTC
>TRBD2|TRBV5-1|TRBJ2-3|-
CASRASGNPDTQYF
TGCGCCAGCAGGGCTAGCGGGAACCCAGATACGCAGTATTTT
>TRBD2|TRBV7-9|TRBJ2-3|few
CASSTTSADTQYF
TGTGCCAGCAGCACTACTAGCGCCGATACGCAGTATTTT
>TRBD2|TRBV29-1|TRBJ2-1|-
CSVTPSGSRSYNEQFF
TGCAGCGTTACCCCTAGCGGGAGTAGGTCCTACAATGAGCAGTTCTTC
>TRBD1|TRBV7-3|TRBJ1-1|-
CASSLGQGKAFF
TGTGCCAGCAGCTTGGGACAGGGTAAAGCTTTCTTT
>TRBD1|TRBV28|TRBJ2-7|-
CASSLWTGASYEQYF
TGTGCCAGCAGTTTATGGACAGGGGCGTCCTACGAGCAGTACTTC
>TRBD1|TRBV5-6|TRBJ2-7|-
CASSWGQGYEQYF
TGTGCCAGCAGCTGGGGACAGGGGTATGAGCAGTACTTC
>-|TRBV15|TRBJ1-5|-
CATSRDVGVNQPQHF
TGTGCCACCAGCAGAGACGTCGGAGTGAATCAGCCCCAGCATTTT
>-|TRBV19|TRBJ2-7|-
CASSIKQGDEQYF
TGTGCCAGTAGTATAAAGCAAGGGGACGAGCAGTACTTC
>-|TRBV7-9|TRBJ1-4|once
CASSLTLRGVNEKLFF
TGTGCCAGCAGCCTGACCCTGAGGGGGGTTAATGAAAAACTGTTTTTT
>-|TRBV7-6|TRBJ2-1|-
CASSSTRGSSYNEQFF
TGTGCCAGCAGCTCCACTAGGGGAAGCTCCTACAATGAGCAGTTCTTC
>-|TRBV2|TRBJ2-7|few
CASSPTYEQYF
TGTGCCAGCAGCCCGACCTACGAGCAGTACTTC
>-|TRBV5-1|TRBJ2-1|-
CASSGGQSYNEQFF
TGCGCCAGCAGCGGAGGACAGAGCTACAATGAGCAGTTCTTC
>-|TRBV7-2|TRBJ2-5|once
CASSLAEHPQYF
TGTGCCAGCAGCTTAGCGGAGCACCCCCAGTACTTC
>-|TRBV5-1|TRBJ1-1|-
CASSSTPNTEAFF
TGCGCCAGCAGCTCAACACCGAACACTGAAGCTTTCTTT
>TRBD2|TRBV30|TRBJ2-1|-
CAWSHRGLVPNEQFF
TGTGCCTGGAGTCACCGGGGACTAGTTCCCAATGAGCAGTTCTTC
>TRBD2|TRBV5-1|TRBJ2-7|-
CASSSPKFPGLVSYEQYF
TGCGCCAGCAGCTCCCCTAAATTCCCGGGACTAGTATCCTACGAGCAGTACTTC
>TRBD2|TRBV5-6|TRBJ2-7|-
CASSFGGVSYEQYF
TGTGCCAGCAGTTTCGGGGGGGTTTCCTACGAGCAGTACTTC
>TRBD1|TRBV11-2|TRBJ2-7|-
CASSPLAGTGAYEQYF
TGTGCCAGCAGCCCACTCGCCGGGACAGGGGCCTACGAGCAGTACTTC
>-|TRBV5-8|TRBJ2-7|-
CASSLRASYEQYF
TGTGCCAGCAGCTTGAGGGCTTCCTACGAGCAGTACTTC
>TRBD1|TRBV28|TRBJ1-4|-
CASSSKRDRGEKLFF
TGTGCCAGCAGTTCGAAAAGGGACAGGGGTGAAAAACTGTTTTTT
>-|TRBV11-2|TRBJ2-1|-
CASSLLFGSAISYNEQFF
TGTGCCAGCAGCTTATTGTTCGGGAGCGCAATCTCCTACAATGAGCAGTTCTTC
>-|TRBV20-1|TRBJ2-1|-
CSARDWYEQFF
TGCAGTGCTAGAGATTGGTATGAGCAGTTCTTC
>TRBD1|TRBV6-1|TRBJ2-7|once
CASRLRWTGPYEQYF
TGTGCCAGCAGGCTCCGGTGGACAGGACCCTACGAGCAGTACTTC
>TRBD2|TRBV30|TRBJ2-1|-
CAWGTSGRNEQFF
TGTGCCTGGGGGACTAGCGGGAGAAATGAGCAGTTCTTC
>-|TRBV7-9|TRBJ1-2|-
CASSLEGSDGYTF
TGTGCCAGCAGCTTAGAGGGCTCGGATGGCTACACCTTC
>-|TRBV7-6|TRBJ1-2|-
CASSHRGVDGYTF
TGTGCCAGCAGCCATAGGGGGGTCGATGGCTACACCTTC
>TRBD2|TRBV6-5|TRBJ2-3|-
CASSLTGGPRDTQYF
TGTGCCAGCAGTTTGACGGGAGGGCCGCGTGATACGCAGTATTTT
>-|TRBV10-2|TRBJ2-3|-
CASSESRGVTQYF
TGCGCCAGCAGTGAGTCTAGAGGGGTTACGCAGTATTTT
>-|TRBV5-8|TRBJ2-7|-
CASSSYYEQYF
TGTGCCAGCAGCTCTTATTACGAGCAGTACTTC
>-|TRBV19|TRBJ2-7|-
CASSILSRSYEQYF
TGTGCCAGTAGTATCTTGTCCAGATCCTACGAGCAGTACTTC
>TRBD1|TRBV29-1|TRBJ2-7|-
CSVGMTGAEQYF
TGCAGCGTCGGGATGACAGGGGCCGAGCAGTACTTC
>-|TRBV7-9|TRBJ1-2|-
CASSQVRGGAYGYTF
TGTGCCAGCAGCCAAGTCAGGGGAGGGGCTTATGGCTACACCTTC
>TRBD1|TRBV7-6|TRBJ2-2|-
CASSKQGVTGELFF
TGTGCCAGCAGCAAACAGGGGGTGACCGGGGAGCTGTTTTTT
>-|TRBV15|TRBJ2-4|-
CATSGGDTSIKNIQYF
TGTGCCACCAGCGGAGGGGACACTAGCATTAAAAACATTCAGTACTTC
>TRBD1|TRBV30|TRBJ1-5|once
CAWAGTGANQPQHF
TGTGCCTGGGCCGGGACAGGAGCTAATCAGCCCCAGCATTTT
>-|TRBV11-3|TRBJ2-2|-
CASSLTRATGELFF
TGTGCCAGCAGCTTAACCAGGGCCACCGGGGAGCTGTTTTTT
>TRBD2|TRBV28|TRBJ2-3|-
CASSTSGGTDTQYF
TGTGCCAGCAGCACTAGCGGGGGGACAGATACGCAGTATTTT
>-|TRBV19|TRBJ2-6|-
CASSITGLGANVLTF
TGTGCCAGTAGTATAACGGGTTTAGGGGCCAACGTCCTGACTTTC
>-|TRBV5-1|TRBJ1-2|-
CASSVEGSANYGYTF
TGCGCCAGTTCCGTGGAGGGATCGGCTAACTATGGCTACACCTTC
>TRBD1|TRBV7-9|TRBJ2-7|-
CASSLASGTGFYEQYF
TGTGCCAGCAGCTTAGCTTCCGGGACAGGGTTCTACGAGCAGTACTTC
>-|TRBV5-4|TRBJ1-1|-
CASRAGERNTEAFF
TGTGCCAGCAGAGCTGGGGAAAGGAACACTGAAGCTTTCTTT
>-|TRBV2|TRBJ2-2|once
CASHPGAGKNTGELFF
TGTGCCAGCCATCCGGGGGCAGGAAAGAACACCGGGGAGCTGTTTTTT
>-|TRBV29-1|TRBJ1-4|-
CSARTNEKLFF
TGCAGCGCACGAACTAATGAAAAACTGTTTTTT
>-|TRBV7-3|TRBJ2-5|-
CASSLGDWETQYF
TGTGCCAGCAGCTTGGGGGACTGGGAGACCCAGTACTTC
>TRBD1|TRBV5-1|TRBJ1-2|-
CASSLGTGARGYTF
TGCGCCAGCAGCTTGGGGACAGGCGCGCGGGGCTACACCTTC
>-|TRBV5-1|TRBJ1-6|-
CASSSGLGAGNSPLHF
TGCGCCAGCAGCTCGGGTCTGGGGGCCGGGAATTCACCCCTCCACTTT
>-|TRBV18|TRBJ2-7|-
CASSQDVGASYEQYF
TGTGCCAGCTCACAAGATGTGGGAGCGTCCTACGAGCAGTACTTC
>TRBD2|TRBV6-1|TRBJ2-1|-
CASSQRTSGRGWQFF
TGTGCCAGCAGTCAGAGGACTAGCGGGAGGGGTTGGCAGTTCTTC
>-|TRBV4-2|TRBJ2-7|-
CASSPLGEISYEQYF
TGTGCCAGCAGCCCGTTGGGGGAGATCTCCTACGAGCAGTACTTC